This TCR beta chain derives from a study of blood T cell repertoires in COVID-19. Clones were read by immunoSEQ multiplex PCR, and TCRdb kept only the in-frame ones, dropping some. The repertoire holds approximately 200,000 clones, with approximately 92% as singletons. V lost 3 bases and J lost 0; bases outside the gene matches: 4. The V gene's germline CDR1 is SQVTM and CDR2 ANQGSEA. The CDR3 totals 14 residues. The chain recombines TRBV29-1 with TRBJ1-1, with 7 bases lining up with TRBD1. The sequence derives from a woman aged 40 to 50 with acute COVID-19. Sequencing used PBMCs or T cells enriched from blood (not recorded which). CDR3 DNA: TGCAGCGTTGACACAGGGGCTATGAACACTGAAGCTTTCTTT. Its protein is CSVDTGAMNTEAFF.